The T cell receptor (beta chain) under discussion was sequenced for a study of T cell responses to AZD1222 COVID-19 vaccine. On the study more broadly: Second-dose groups at about 4 or about 12 weeks were pooled.

Here immunoSEQ multiplex PCR was the method, and the copy in TCRdb shows in-frame clones only, minus some. The table shows about 120,000 clones, with roughly nine tenths occurring only once. On this clone itself: Its antigen is as yet unknown.

The study, taken as a whole, reports: Seropositive AZD1222 recipients at baseline numbered only 5 to 7. Most donors were white British and more were female, and clonal diversity was possibly underestimated. Scientists sampled the repertoires only once the peak T cell response had passed.

The sequence came from an adult in good health. Here the sequenced sample was peripheral blood, taken on day 0 of AZD1222 vaccination.

For the CDR3, the DNA is TGTGCCAGCATAGCCGGTCCGGGGTATTATGGCTACACCTTC. It yields the protein CASIAGPGYYGYTF. The chain carries TRBV2 and TRBJ1-2; unclear D gene. V was clipped by 7 bases and J by 5 bases, with 17 bases between them. This CDR3 region has 14 residues. Germline V lookup: CDR1 SNHLY, CDR2 FYNNEI. The variable domain in full, with the rest retrieved from reference TRBV2 and TRBJ1-2, is EPEVTQTPSHQVTQMGQEVILRCVPISNHLYFYWYRQILGQKVEFLVSFYNNEISEKSEIFDDQFSVERPDGSNFTLKIRSTKLEDSAMYFCASIAGPGYYGYTFGSGTRLTVV.